One and the same sample provided the 16 T cell receptor beta chains below, sequenced in a study. TCRdb used MiXCR to reprocess the RT-PCR reads, holding one entry per CDR3 protein. The repertoire holds more than 550,000 distinct CDR3 sequences, approximately 14% seen once, with 3% to 4.5% in the top ten. The material sequenced was memory CD4+ T cells from blood. These receptors were collected from a female donor in good health, serving as a healthy control.

This clonotype was recorded at least ten times. The V and J genes are TRBV20-1 and TRBJ2-3, with TRBD2 identical over 9 bases. Trimming at V came to 0 bases and at J to 4 bases, leaving 5 bases not matched to a gene. Germline V CDR1 and CDR2: DFQATT, SNEGSKA (reference sequence). This CDR3 comprises 15 residues. In DNA, the CDR3 is TGCAGTGCTAGAGATCCGGGACTAGCTGCAGATACGCAGTATTTT. This encodes CSARDPGLAADTQYF.

This clonotype was seen many times. The J gene is TRBJ1-5, the V gene TRBV27, with 9 bases aligning to TRBD1. The CDR3 extends over 15 amino acids. Germline V gene lookup returns CDR1 MNHEY and CDR2 SMNVEV (reference sequence). V lost 8 bases, J lost 6 bases, and 11 bases stayed unmatched. The CDR3 protein is CASRHSDRGSQPQHF. CDR3 nucleotides: TGTGCCAGCCGACACTCTGACAGGGGGTCTCAGCCCCAGCATTTT.

This clonotype came up a few times. This chain joins TRBV3-1 and TRBJ1-1, with D maybe TRBD1 (6 bases). The germline V gene has CDR1 LGHDT and CDR2 YNNKEL (reference sequence). Trimming removed 4 bases at V and 3 bases at J, with 15 bases between. The CDR3 extends over 15 amino acids. For the CDR3, the DNA is TGTGCCAGCAGCCCTCTACAGGGAATAGACACTGAAGCTTTCTTT. This codes for CASSPLQGIDTEAFF. Together with reference TRBV3-1 and TRBJ1-1, the CDR3 gives the full variable domain: DTAVSQTPKYLVTQMGNDKSIKCEQNLGHDTMYWYKQDSKKFLKIMFSYNNKELIINETVPNRFSPKSPDKAHLNLHINSLELGDSAVYFCASSPLQGIDTEAFFGQGTRLTVV.

In this sample, this clonotype turned up a few times. The J gene is TRBJ1-2, the V gene TRBV5-6; possibly TRBD1 for D (6 bases). CDR1 and CDR2 (germline): SGHDT, YYEEEE. CDR3 size: 19 residues. The germline V and J ends were trimmed by 4 bases and 4 bases, with 29 bases remaining between them. The CDR3 region has the DNA TGTGCCAGCAGCCCCCCCGCGGGGGCTAAGAGAAGTGTAGGCTATGGCTACACCTTC. Translated, it gives CASSPPAGAKRSVGYGYTF.

This chain links TRBV15 with TRBJ2-5; no reliable D call. Germline CDR1 is LNHNV and CDR2 is YYDKDF (reference sequence). This CDR3 is built from 13 residues. The germline V and J ends were trimmed by 5 bases and 1 base, with 8 bases remaining between them. The CDR3, as DNA: TGTGCCACCAGCCATCCTCTCCAAGAGACCCAGTACTTC. Translating gives CATSHPLQETQYF.

This clonotype has only a few counts. CDR3 amino acids: CASSSGTSSNQPQHF. CDR3 bases: TGTGCCAGCAGCTCGGGAACAAGTAGCAATCAGCCCCAGCATTTT. The chain combines TRBV11-2 with TRBJ1-5; D is undetermined. The CDR3 extends over 15 amino acids. V lost 4 bases, J lost 0 bases, and 10 bases lay in between. Germline-derived CDR1 and CDR2 are SGHAT and FQNNGV.

The rearrangement joins TRBV7-2 to TRBJ1-2, with a weak D call TRBD1 (5 bases). The CDR3 length is 14 residues. Germline V gives CDR1 SGHTA, CDR2 FQGNSA. V was trimmed by 5 bases and J by 2 bases, leaving 12 bases between them. For the CDR3, the DNA is TGTGCCAGCAGCCCTGGACGGACAAACTATGGCTACACCTTC. Its translation is CASSPGRTNYGYTF.

There are a few counts of this clonotype. The chain is built from TRBV7-9 and TRBJ2-1, with D perhaps matching TRBD1 (6 bases). Trimming removed 5 bases from V and 12 bases from J, with 20 bases in between. Germline V lookup: CDR1 SEHNR, CDR2 FQNEAQ (reference sequence). The length of the CDR3 is 14 residues. Written as DNA, the CDR3 is TGTGCCAGCAGCCCATCAGACGCCCTAGGGGGGCAGTTCTTC. Residues: CASSPSDALGGQFF.

This clonotype has a handful of counts. This chain joins TRBV28 and TRBJ2-1; TRBD1 matches 7 bases. In germline, CDR1 is MDHEN, CDR2 SYDVKM. The ends lost 6 bases at V and 3 bases at J; junction bases unmatched: 8. This CDR3 region has 15 residues. CDR3 sequence: CASSADRAGYNEQFF. CDR3 bases: TGTGCCAGCAGCGCTGACAGGGCAGGCTACAATGAGCAGTTCTTC. The variable domain in full, completed from reference TRBV28 and TRBJ2-1, reads DVKVTQSSRYLVKRTGEKVFLECVQDMDHENMFWYRQDPGLGLRLIYFSYDVKMKEKGDIPEGYSVSREKKERFSLILESASTNQTSMYLCASSADRAGYNEQFFGPGTRLTVL.

The chain carries TRBV7-2 and TRBJ2-1, with unresolved D. The CDR3 length is 15 residues. Germline values: CDR1 SGHTA, CDR2 FQGNSA. V gave up 4 bases and J gave up 3 bases, with 13 bases separating them. This CDR3 reads CASSSFGLVYNEQFF. The DNA for the CDR3 is TGTGCCAGCAGCTCCTTTGGTTTAGTCTACAATGAGCAGTTCTTC. The complete variable domain, with remaining parts taken from reference TRBV7-2 and TRBJ2-1, reads GAGVSQSPSNKVTEKGKDVELRCDPISGHTALYWYRQSLGQGLEFLIYFQGNSAPDKSGLPSDRFSAERTGGSVSTLTIQRTQQEDSAVYLCASSSFGLVYNEQFFGPGTRLTVL.

This clonotype came up a few times. V is TRBV5-1 and J is TRBJ1-5; no reliable D call. Trimming removed 0 bases at V and 6 bases at J, with 13 bases between. CDR1 is SGHRS, CDR2 YFSETQ, per germline. This CDR3 contains 15 residues. The CDR3 DNA reads TGCGCCAGCAGCTTGGGGTGGGGTTCGGGTCAGCCCCAGCATTTT. Translation gives CASSLGWGSGQPQHF.

This clonotype was observed a handful of times. This chain links TRBV6-6 with TRBJ2-6; the D is unclear. Germline V gene lookup returns CDR1 MNHNY and CDR2 SVGAGI (reference sequence). V was pared by 7 bases and J by 0 bases, with 10 bases between. The CDR3 sequence is 15 residues long. The CDR3 DNA reads as TGTGCCAGCACCCCTCAGGTCTCTGGGGCCAACGTCCTGACTTTC. Its protein product is CASTPQVSGANVLTF.

The chain combines TRBV29-1 with TRBJ2-3, with D maybe TRBD1 (6 bases). In germline, CDR1 is SQVTM, CDR2 ANQGSEA. The CDR3 is made up of 13 amino acids. Trimming cost V 1 base and J 5 bases, with 10 bases left between them. The CDR3 DNA is TGCAGCGTTGAAGTCGAGGGGGTAGATACGCAGTATTTT. This translates into CSVEVEGVDTQYF.

This clonotype was detected ten times or more. The gene calls are TRBV6-2 or TRBV6-3 and TRBJ2-5; D is perhaps TRBD1 (6 bases). CDR1 MNHEY and CDR2 SVGEGT come from the germline V gene. This CDR3 is built from 13 residues. V was cut by 11 bases and J by 5 bases, with 18 bases left in between. The DNA for the CDR3 is TGTGCCCTCGCCGGACAGCTAGAGGAGACCCAGTACTTC. Translated: CALAGQLEETQYF.

The chain joins TRBV28 to TRBJ2-7; D unclear. Between the trimmed V and J ends, which lost 7 bases and 1 base, there was a span of 14 bases. Germline values: CDR1 MDHEN, CDR2 SYDVKM. The CDR3 sequence is 14 residues long. The CDR3 protein is CASTKPTESYEQYF. CDR3 sequence (DNA): TGTGCCAGCACTAAACCGACCGAATCCTACGAGCAGTACTTC.

On this clonotype: This could be a read error, since a much larger clone is one nucleotide away. The genes are TRBV20-1 and TRBJ2-1; D is unclear. Trimming left V 0 bases short and J 8 bases short, with 5 bases between. The CDR3 sequence is 11 residues long. Germline-derived CDR1 and CDR2 are DFQATT and SNEGSKA (reference sequence). The CDR3 reads CSARDHHEQFF. CDR3 nucleotides: TGCAGTGCTAGAGATCACCATGAGCAGTTCTTC.